The table lists the clone carrying this T cell receptor (beta chain) with a few counts. The data originate from a study of control samples from healthy donors and cancer patients. Method: immunoSEQ multiplex PCR; TCRdb's copy keeps in-frame clones and lacks some. This table has about 69,000 clones, about 90% appearing once. Sequencing was performed on PBMCs. This clonotype was sampled from a man in his 60s with lung cancer.

CDR3 sequence reads: CASWDQGKNQPQHF. Here the CDR3 DNA reads TGTGCCAGCTGGGACCAGGGGAAAAATCAGCCCCAGCATTTT. This chain joins TRBV6-6 and TRBJ1-5; perhaps TRBD1 as D (6 bases). Trimming stripped 8 bases from V and 4 bases from J, with 15 bases between. The germline CDR1 and CDR2 sequences are MNHNY and SVGAGI (reference sequence). CDR3 length: 14 residues.